Sequencing of this T cell receptor (beta chain) was carried out in a study of early T cells in non-severe SARS-CoV-2 infection. The study's findings and limits: CD4 and private specificities were missed by VDJdb matching, which favored anti-spike CD8 responses.

Germline CDR1 SGHAT, CDR2 FQNNGV. CDR3 length equals 19 residues. Trimming removed 0 bases from V and 3 bases from J; junction bases left unmatched: 11. This clonotype was counted ten times or more. Its antigen remains unidentified. The library protocol tagged individual cDNA molecules with unique molecular identifiers. TCRdb re-analysed the 5' RACE reads in MiXCR, keeping a single row per CDR3 protein. The table includes approximately 50,000 distinct CDR3 sequences, approximately 9.4% detected once. The sample comprised whole blood. This TCR was recovered from an adult who was a healthcare worker with PCR-confirmed SARS-CoV-2 infection or an uninfected control (not recorded which). The rearrangement links TRBV11-2 to TRBJ2-2; 9 bases fit TRBD2. CDR3 bases: TGTGCCAGCAGCTTAGAAGGGCTAGCGGGATTCCGAGACACCGGGGAGCTGTTTTTT. It specifies CASSLEGLAGFRDTGELFF.